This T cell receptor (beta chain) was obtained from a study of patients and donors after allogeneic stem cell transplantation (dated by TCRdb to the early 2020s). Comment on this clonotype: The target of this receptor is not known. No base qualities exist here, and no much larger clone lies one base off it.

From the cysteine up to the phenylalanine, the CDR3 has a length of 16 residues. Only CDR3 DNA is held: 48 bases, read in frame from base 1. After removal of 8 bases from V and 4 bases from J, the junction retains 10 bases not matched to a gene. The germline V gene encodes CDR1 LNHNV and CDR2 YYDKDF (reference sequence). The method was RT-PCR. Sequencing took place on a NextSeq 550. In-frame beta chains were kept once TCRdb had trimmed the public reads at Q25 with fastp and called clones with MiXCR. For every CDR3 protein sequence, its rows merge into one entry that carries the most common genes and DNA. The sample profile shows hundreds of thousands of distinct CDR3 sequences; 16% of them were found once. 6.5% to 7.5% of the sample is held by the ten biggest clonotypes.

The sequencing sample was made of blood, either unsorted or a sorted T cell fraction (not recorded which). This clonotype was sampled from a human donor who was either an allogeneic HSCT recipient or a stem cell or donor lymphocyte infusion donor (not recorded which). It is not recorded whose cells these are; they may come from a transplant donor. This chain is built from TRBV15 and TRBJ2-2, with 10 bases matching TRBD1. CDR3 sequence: CATALGTGVGTGELFF. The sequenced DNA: TGTGCCACCGCCCTGGGGACAGGGGTTGGCACCGGGGAGCTGTTTTTT. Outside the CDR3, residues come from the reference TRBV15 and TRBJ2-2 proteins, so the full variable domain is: DAMVIQNPRYQVTQFGKPVTLSCSQTLNHNVMYWYQQKSSQAPKLLFHYYDKDFNNEADTPDNFQSRRPNTSFCFLDIRSPGLGDTAMYLCATALGTGVGTGELFFGEGSRLTVL.